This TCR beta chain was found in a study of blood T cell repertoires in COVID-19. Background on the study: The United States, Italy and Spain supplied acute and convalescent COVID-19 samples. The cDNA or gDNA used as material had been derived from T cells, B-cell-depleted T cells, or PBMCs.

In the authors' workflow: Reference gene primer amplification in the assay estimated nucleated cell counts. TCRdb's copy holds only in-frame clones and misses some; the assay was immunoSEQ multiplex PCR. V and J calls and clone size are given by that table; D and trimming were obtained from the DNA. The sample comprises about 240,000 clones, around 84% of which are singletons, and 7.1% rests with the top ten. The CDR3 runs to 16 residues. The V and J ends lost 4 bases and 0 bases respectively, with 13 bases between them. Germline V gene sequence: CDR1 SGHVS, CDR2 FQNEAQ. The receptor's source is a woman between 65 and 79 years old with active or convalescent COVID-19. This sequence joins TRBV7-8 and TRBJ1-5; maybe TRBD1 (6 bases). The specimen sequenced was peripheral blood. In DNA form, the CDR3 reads TGTGCCAGCAGCTCTCCGGACAGATATAGCAATCAGCCCCAGCATTTT. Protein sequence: CASSSPDRYSNQPQHF.